This TCR beta chain is drawn from a study of T-cell reconstitution after alpha-beta-depleted transplantation in children. This clonotype was recorded many times. During its preparation, the TCRbeta library received unique molecular identifiers. TCRdb fed the PCR reads into MiXCR, producing one record per CDR3 protein. Of roughly 500,000 distinct CDR3 sequences in the sample, around a third were seen once. This CDR3 has 15 amino acids. Germline V gene lookup returns CDR1 SGHRS and CDR2 YFSETQ. The V end lost 0 bases, the J end lost 1 base, and 8 bases lay between the germline ends. The receptor was derived from a human donor who donated a stem cell graft to a child with aplastic anemia. This chain joins TRBV5-1 and TRBJ2-1; perhaps D is TRBD1 or TRBD2 (5 bases each). The specimen was PBMCs from the stem cell graft donor, collected from the stem cell graft. DNA of the CDR3: TGCGCCAGCAGCTTGGGGGGGTCTTCCTACAATGAGCAGTTCTTC. As protein: CASSLGGSSYNEQFF.